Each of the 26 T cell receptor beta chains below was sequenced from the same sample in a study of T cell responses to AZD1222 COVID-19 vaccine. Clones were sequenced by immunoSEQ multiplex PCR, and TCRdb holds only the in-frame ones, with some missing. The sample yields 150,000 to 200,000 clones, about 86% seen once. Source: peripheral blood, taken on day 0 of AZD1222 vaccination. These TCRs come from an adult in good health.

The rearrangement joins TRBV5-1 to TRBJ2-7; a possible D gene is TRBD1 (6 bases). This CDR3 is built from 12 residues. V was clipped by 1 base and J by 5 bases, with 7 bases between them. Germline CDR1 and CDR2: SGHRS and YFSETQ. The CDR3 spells CASSLTGNEQYF. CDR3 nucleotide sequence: TGCGCCAGCAGCTTGACAGGGAACGAGCAGTACTTC.

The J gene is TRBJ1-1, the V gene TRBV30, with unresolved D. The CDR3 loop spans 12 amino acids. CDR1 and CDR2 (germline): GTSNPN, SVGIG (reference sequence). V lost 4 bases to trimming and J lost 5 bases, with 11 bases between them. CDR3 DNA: TGTGCCTGGATTCGAGGGCGGACTGAAGCTTTCTTT. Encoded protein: CAWIRGRTEAFF.

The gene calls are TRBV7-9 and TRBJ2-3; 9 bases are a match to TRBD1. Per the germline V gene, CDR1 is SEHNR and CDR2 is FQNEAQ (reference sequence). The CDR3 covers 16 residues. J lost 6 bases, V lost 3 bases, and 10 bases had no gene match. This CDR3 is CASSFIPGQGKDTQYF. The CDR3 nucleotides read TGTGCCAGCAGCTTTATACCGGGACAGGGTAAGGATACGCAGTATTTT. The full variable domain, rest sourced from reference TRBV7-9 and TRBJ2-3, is DTGVSQNPRHKITKRGQNVTFRCDPISEHNRLYWYRQTLGQGPEFLTYFQNEAQLEKSRLLSDRFSAERPKGSFSTLEIQRTEQGDSAMYLCASSFIPGQGKDTQYFGPGTRLTVL.

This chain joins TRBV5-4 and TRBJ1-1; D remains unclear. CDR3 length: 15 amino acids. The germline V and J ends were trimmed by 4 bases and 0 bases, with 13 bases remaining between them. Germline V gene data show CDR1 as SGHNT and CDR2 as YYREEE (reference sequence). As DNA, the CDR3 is TGTGCCAGCAGCACCCCCTCTCCGATGAACACTGAAGCTTTCTTT. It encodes CASSTPSPMNTEAFF.

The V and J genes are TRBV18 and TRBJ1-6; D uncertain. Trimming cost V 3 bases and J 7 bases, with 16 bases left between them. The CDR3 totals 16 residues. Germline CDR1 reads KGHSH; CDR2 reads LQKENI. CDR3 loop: CASSPNLYSGNSPLHF. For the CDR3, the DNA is TGTGCCAGCTCACCTAATCTGTATTCCGGGAATTCACCCCTCCACTTT.

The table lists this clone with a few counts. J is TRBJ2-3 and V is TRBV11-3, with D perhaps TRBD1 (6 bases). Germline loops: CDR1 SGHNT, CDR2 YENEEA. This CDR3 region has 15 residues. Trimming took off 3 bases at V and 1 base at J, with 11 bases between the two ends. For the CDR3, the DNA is TGTGCCAGCAGCTTGGGACAACTAGGCACAGATACGCAGTATTTT. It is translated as CASSLGQLGTDTQYF.

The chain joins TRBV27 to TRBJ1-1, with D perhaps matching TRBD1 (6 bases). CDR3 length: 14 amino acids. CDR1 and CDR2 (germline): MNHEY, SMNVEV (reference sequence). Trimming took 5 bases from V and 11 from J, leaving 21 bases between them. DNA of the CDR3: TGTGCCAGCAGTCCCCGGACAGTAAGCCCCCTGGCTTTCTTT. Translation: CASSPRTVSPLAFF.

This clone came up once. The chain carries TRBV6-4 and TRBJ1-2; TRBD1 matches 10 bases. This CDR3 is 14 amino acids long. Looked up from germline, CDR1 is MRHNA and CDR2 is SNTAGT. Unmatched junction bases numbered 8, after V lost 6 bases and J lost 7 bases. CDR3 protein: CASSPGTGASGYTF. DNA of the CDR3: TGTGCCAGCAGCCCCGGGACAGGGGCGTCTGGCTACACCTTC.

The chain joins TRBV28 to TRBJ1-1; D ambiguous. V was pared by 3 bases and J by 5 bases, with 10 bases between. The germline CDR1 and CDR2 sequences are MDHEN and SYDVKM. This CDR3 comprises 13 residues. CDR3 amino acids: CASSLAGETEAFF. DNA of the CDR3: TGTGCCAGCAGTTTGGCTGGCGAGACTGAAGCTTTCTTT.

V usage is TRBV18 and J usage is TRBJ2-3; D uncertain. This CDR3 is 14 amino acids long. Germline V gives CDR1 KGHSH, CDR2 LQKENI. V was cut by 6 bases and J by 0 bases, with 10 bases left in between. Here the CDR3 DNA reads TGTGCCAGCTCGCCCCTGGACAGCACAGATACGCAGTATTTT. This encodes CASSPLDSTDTQYF.

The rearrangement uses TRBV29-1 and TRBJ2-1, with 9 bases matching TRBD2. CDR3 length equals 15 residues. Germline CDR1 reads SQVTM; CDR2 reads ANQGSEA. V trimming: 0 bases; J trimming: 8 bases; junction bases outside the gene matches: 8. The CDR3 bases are TGCAGCGTTGAAGATTGGCGGGGGGGCCGCGATGAGCAGTTCTTC. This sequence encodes CSVEDWRGGRDEQFF.

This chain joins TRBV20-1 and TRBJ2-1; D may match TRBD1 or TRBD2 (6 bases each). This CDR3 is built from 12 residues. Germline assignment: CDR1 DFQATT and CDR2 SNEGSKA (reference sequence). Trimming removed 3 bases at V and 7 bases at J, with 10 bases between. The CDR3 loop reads CSASRGVNEQFF. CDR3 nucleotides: TGCAGTGCTAGTAGGGGGGTGAATGAGCAGTTCTTC.

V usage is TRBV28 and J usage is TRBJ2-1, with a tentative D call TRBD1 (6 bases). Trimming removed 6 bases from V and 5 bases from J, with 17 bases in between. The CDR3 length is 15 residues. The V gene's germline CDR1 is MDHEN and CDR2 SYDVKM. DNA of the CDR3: TGTGCCAGCAGCGCGACGGGGACACCACACAATGAGCAGTTCTTC. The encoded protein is CASSATGTPHNEQFF.

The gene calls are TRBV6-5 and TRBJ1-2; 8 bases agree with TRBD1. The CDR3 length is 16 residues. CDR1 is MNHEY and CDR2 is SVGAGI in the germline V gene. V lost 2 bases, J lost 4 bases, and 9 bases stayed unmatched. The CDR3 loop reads CASSYRTGKNGYGYTF. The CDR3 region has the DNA TGTGCCAGCAGTTACCGGACAGGGAAAAATGGCTATGGCTACACCTTC.

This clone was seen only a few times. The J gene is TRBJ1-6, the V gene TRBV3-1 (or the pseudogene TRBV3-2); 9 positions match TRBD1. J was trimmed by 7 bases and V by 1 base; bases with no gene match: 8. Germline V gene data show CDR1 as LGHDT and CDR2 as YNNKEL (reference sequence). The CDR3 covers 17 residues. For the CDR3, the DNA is TGTGCCAGCAGCCAAGGGGGGGGACAGGGCCGAAATTCACCCCTCCACTTT. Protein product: CASSQGGGQGRNSPLHF.

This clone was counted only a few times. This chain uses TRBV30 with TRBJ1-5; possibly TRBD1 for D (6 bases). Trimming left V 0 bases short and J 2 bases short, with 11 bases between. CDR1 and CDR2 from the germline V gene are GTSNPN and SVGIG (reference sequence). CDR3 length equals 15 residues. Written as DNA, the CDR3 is TGTGCCTGGAGTGTAGGGGGGCAGGGCAATCAGCCCCAGCATTTT. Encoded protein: CAWSVGGQGNQPQHF.

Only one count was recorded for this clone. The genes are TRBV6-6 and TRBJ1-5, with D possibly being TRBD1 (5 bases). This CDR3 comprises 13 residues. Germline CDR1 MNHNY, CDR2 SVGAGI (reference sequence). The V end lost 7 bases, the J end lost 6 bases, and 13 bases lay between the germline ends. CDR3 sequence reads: CASIQGERQPQHF. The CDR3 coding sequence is TGTGCCAGCATCCAGGGTGAGCGTCAGCCCCAGCATTTT.

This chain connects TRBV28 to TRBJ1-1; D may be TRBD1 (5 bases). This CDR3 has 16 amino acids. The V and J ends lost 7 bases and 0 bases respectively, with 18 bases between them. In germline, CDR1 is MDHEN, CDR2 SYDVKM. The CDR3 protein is CASTSGGGIMNTEAFF. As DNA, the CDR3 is TGTGCCAGCACTTCCGGCGGGGGTATTATGAACACTGAAGCTTTCTTT.

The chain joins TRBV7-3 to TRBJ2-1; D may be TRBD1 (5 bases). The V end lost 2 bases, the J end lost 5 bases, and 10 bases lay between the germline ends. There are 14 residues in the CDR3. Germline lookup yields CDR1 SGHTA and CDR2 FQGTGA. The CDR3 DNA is TGTGCCAGCAGCTTAGGCAGGGCTAACAATGAGCAGTTCTTC. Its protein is CASSLGRANNEQFF.

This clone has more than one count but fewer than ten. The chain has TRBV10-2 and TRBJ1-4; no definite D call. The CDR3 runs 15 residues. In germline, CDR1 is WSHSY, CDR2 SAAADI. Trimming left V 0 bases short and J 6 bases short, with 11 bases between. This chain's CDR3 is CASSESNSRYEKLFF. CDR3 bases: TGCGCCAGCAGTGAGTCGAACAGCCGGTATGAAAAACTGTTTTTT.

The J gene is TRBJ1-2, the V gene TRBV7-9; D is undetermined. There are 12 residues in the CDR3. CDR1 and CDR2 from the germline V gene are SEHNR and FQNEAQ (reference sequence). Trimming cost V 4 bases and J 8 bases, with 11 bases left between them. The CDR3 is CASSSGDGGYTF. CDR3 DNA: TGTGCCAGCAGCTCCGGCGACGGGGGCTACACCTTC.

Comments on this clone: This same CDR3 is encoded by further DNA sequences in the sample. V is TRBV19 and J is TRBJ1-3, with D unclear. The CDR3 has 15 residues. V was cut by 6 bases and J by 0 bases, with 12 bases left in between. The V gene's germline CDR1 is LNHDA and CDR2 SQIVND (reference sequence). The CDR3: CASRPDRYSGNTIYF. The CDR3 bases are TGTGCCAGTAGACCAGACCGATACTCTGGAAACACCATATATTTT.

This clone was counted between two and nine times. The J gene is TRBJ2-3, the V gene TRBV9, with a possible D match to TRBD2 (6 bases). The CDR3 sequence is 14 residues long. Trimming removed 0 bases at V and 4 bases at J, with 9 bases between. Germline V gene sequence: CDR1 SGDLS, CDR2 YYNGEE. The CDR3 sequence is CASSVAGVSDTQYF. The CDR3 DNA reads TGTGCCAGCAGCGTAGCGGGGGTTTCAGATACGCAGTATTTT.

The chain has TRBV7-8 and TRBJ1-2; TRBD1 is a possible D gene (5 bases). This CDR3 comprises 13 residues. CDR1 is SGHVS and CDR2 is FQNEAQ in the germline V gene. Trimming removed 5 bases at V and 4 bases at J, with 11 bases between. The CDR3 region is CASSPRQGYGYTF. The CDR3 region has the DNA TGTGCCAGCAGCCCCAGGCAGGGCTATGGCTACACCTTC.

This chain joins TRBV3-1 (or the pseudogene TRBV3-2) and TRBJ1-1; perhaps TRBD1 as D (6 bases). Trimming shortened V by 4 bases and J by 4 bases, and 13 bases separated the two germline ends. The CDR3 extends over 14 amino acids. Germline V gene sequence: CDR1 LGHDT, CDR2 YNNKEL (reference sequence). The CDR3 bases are TGTGCCAGCAGCCTTCAGACAGGTGGCACTGAAGCTTTCTTT. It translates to CASSLQTGGTEAFF.

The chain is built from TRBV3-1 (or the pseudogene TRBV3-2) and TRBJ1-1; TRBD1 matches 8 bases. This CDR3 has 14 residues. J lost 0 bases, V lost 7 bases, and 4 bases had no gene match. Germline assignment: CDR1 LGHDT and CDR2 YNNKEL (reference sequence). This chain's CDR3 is CASTYRGLNTEAFF. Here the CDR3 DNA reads TGTGCCAGCACCTACAGGGGGTTGAACACTGAAGCTTTCTTT.